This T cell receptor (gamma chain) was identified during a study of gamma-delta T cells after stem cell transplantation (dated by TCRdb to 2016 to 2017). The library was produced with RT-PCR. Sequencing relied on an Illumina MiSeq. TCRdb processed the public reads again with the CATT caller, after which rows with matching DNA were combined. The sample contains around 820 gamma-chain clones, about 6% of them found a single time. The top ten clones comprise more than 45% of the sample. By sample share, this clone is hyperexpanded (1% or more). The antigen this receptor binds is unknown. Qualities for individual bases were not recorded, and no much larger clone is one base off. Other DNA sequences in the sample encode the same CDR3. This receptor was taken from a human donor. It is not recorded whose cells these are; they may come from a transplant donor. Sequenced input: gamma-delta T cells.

The CDR3 protein sequence reads: CALWEVHEELGKKIKVF. The nucleotides read TGTGCCTTGTGGGAGGTGCATGAAGAGTTGGGCAAAAAAATCAAGGTATTT. This sequence uses TRGV9 and TRGJP. CDR3 length: 17 amino acids, cysteine to phenylalanine. Kept here is only the CDR3 DNA, which spans 51 bases and is read in frame from base 1. The germline V end is reduced by 0 bases and the J end by 5 bases; junction bases left unmatched: 4. Looking up the germline V gene (reference sequence) yields CDR1 GITISATS and CDR2 ISYDGTV.